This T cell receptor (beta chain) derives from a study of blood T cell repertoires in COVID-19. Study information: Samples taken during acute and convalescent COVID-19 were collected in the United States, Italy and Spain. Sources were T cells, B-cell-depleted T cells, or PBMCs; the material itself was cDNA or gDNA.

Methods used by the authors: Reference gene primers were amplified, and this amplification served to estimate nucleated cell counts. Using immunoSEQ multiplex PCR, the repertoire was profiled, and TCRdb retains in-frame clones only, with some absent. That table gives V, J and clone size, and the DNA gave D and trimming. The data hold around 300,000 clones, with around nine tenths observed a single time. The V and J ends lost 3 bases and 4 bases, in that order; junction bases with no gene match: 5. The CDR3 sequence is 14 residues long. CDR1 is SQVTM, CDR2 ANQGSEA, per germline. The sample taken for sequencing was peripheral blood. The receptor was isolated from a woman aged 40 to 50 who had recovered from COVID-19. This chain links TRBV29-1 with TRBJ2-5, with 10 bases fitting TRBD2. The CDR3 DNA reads TGCAGCGTTGATCTCACTAGCGGGACAGAGACCCAGTACTTC. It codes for CSVDLTSGTETQYF.